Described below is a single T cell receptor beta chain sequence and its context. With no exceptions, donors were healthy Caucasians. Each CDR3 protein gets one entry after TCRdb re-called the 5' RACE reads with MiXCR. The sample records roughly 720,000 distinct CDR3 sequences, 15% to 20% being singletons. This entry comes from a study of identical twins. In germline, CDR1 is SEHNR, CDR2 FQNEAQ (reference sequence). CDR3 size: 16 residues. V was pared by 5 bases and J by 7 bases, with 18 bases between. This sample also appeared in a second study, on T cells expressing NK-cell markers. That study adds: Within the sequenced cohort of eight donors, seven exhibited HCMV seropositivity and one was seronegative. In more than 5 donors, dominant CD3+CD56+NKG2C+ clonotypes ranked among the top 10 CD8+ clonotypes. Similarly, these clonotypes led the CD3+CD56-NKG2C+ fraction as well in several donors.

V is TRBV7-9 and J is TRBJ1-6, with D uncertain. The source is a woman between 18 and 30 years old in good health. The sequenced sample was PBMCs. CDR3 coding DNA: TGTGCCAGCAGCGTGATTATCGGATTCTTAAATTCACCCCTCCACTTT. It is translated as CASSVIIGFLNSPLHF.